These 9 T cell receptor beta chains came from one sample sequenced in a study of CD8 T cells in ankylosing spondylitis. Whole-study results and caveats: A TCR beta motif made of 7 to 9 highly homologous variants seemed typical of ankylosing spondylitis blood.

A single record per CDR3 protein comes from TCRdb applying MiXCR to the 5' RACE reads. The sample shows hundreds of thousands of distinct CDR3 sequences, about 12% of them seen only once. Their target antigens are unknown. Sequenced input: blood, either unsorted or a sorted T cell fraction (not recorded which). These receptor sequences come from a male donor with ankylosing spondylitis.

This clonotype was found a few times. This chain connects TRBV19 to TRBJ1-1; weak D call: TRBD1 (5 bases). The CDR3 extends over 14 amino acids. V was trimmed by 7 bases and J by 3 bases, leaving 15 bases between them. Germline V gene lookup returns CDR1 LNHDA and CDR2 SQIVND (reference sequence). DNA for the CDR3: TGTGCCAGTACCTTGTCAAGGGGTCACACTGAAGCTTTCTTT. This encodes CASTLSRGHTEAFF.

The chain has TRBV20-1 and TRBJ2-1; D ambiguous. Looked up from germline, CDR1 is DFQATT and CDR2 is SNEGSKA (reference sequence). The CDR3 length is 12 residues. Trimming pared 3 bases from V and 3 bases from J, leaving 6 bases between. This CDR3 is CSARKGYNEQFF. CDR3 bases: TGCAGTGCTAGGAAGGGCTACAATGAGCAGTTCTTC.

CDR3 in amino acids: CSAWASGDNEQFF. The CDR3 nucleotides read TGCAGTGCTTGGGCTAGCGGAGACAATGAGCAGTTCTTC. This chain connects TRBV20-1 to TRBJ2-1; TRBD2 matches at 7 bases. The CDR3 sequence is 13 residues long. Germline V gives CDR1 DFQATT, CDR2 SNEGSKA (reference sequence). Losses at the gene ends were 5 bases for V and 5 bases for J; bases not matched to a gene: 6.

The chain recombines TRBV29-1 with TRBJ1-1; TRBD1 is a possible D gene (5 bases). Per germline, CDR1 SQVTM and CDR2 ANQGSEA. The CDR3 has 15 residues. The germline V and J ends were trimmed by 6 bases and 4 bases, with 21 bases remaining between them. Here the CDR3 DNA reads TGCAGCGTGCCCCGTCGGGGCCTCGGGACCACTGAAGCTTTCTTT. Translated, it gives CSVPRRGLGTTEAFF.

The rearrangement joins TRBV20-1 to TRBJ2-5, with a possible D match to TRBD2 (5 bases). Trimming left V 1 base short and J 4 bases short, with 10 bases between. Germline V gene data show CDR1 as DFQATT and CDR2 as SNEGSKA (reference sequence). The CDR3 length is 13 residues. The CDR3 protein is CSARVGLIETQYF. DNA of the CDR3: TGCAGTGCTAGAGTCGGACTTATAGAGACCCAGTACTTC.

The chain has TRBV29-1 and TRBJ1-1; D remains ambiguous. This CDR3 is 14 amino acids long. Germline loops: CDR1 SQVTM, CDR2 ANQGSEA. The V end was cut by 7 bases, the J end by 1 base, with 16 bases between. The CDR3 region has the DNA TGCAGCGCTTCGGGGTCTTTGGAGAACACTGAAGCTTTCTTT. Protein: CSASGSLENTEAFF.

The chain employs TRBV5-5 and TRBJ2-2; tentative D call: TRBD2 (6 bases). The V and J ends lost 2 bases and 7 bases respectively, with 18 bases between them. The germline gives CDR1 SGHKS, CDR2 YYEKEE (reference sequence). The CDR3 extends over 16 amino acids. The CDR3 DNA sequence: TGTGCCAGCAGCTTCATGGCGGGGCTAGCAATCGGGGAGCTGTTTTTT. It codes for CASSFMAGLAIGELFF.

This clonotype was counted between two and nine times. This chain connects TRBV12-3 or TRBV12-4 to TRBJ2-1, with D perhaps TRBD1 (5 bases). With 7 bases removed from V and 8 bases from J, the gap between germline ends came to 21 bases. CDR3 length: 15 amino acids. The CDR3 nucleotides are TGTGCCAGCACCCCAAGGGGCGGATTCCTCGATGAGCAGTTCTTC. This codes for CASTPRGGFLDEQFF.

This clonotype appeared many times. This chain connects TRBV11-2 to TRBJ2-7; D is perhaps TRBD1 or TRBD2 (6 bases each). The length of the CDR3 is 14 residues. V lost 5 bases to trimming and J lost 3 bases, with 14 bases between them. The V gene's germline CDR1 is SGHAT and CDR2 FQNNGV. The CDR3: CASSLSGAIYEQYV. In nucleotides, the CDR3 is TGTGCCAGCAGCCTGTCGGGGGCAATCTACGAGCAGTACGTC.